One and the same sample provided the 28 T cell receptor beta chains below, sequenced in a study of blood T cells in healthy people across ages. A sample-barcoded 5' primer and a J-beta primer mix were used in a second PCR of roughly 7 to 11 cycles. MiXCR, applied by TCRdb to the 5' RACE reads, yields one record per CDR3 protein. This table holds 1.5 million to 2 million distinct CDR3 sequences, about 39% found once. The sequenced sample was blood. The receptors shown here come from a human donor in good health.

This clonotype was seen a few times. This sequence joins TRBV20-1 and TRBJ1-6; no clear D. Trimming left V 3 bases short and J 9 bases short, with 12 bases between. The germline CDR1 and CDR2 sequences are DFQATT and SNEGSKA (reference sequence). The CDR3 has 13 amino acids. This CDR3 is CSARVPVGSPLHF. CDR3 nucleotide sequence: TGCAGTGCTAGGGTTCCAGTCGGTTCACCCCTCCACTTT.

This clonotype was detected only a few times. The junction departs from the called germline gene at one end, perhaps through a read error. J is TRBJ1-4 and V is TRBV25-1; D is ambiguous. The CDR3 has 14 amino acids. Germline V gene lookup returns CDR1 MGHDK and CDR2 SYGVNS. The CDR3 nucleotides read TGCGCCAGCAGCGAGAGCGGGAAAAATGAAAAACTGTTTTTT. Amino acids: CASSESGKNEKLFF.

This clonotype has more than one count but fewer than ten. The J gene is TRBJ2-3, the V gene TRBV9, with D uncertain. V was shortened by 0 bases and J by 0 bases, with 11 bases between the two germline ends. This CDR3 is built from 16 residues. CDR1 SGDLS and CDR2 YYNGEE come from the germline V gene. The DNA for the CDR3 is TGTGCCAGCAGCGTAGTGTCGGAGCCTAGCACAGATACGCAGTATTTT. This encodes CASSVVSEPSTDTQYF. The full variable domain, in which reference TRBV9 and TRBJ2-3 provide the parts outside the CDR3, is DSGVTQTPKHLITATGQRVTLRCSPRSGDLSVYWYQQSLDQGLQFLIQYYNGEERAKGNILERFSAQQFPDLHSELNLSSLELGDSALYFCASSVVSEPSTDTQYFGPGTRLTVL.

V usage is TRBV19 and J usage is TRBJ1-2; the D gene is possibly TRBD1 (6 bases). Trimming cost V 6 bases and J 3 bases, with 17 bases left between them. The CDR3 consists of 15 residues. Germline V gives CDR1 LNHDA, CDR2 SQIVND (reference sequence). CDR3: CASSLTGIVDYGYTF. CDR3 nucleotides: TGTGCCAGTAGCCTAACAGGGATCGTAGACTATGGCTACACCTTC.

The rearrangement links TRBV5-6 to TRBJ2-3; 9 bases fit TRBD2. Germline CDR1 SGHDT, CDR2 YYEEEE. J lost 4 bases, V lost 1 base, and 7 bases had no gene match. This CDR3 has 16 amino acids. In nucleotides, the CDR3 is TGTGCCAGCAGCTTGAGTCCGCGGGGGGGCTCAGATACGCAGTATTTT. Its translation is CASSLSPRGGSDTQYF.

This clonotype has a handful of counts. The rearrangement joins TRBV27 to TRBJ1-2, with 8 bases matching TRBD1. From germline, CDR1 is MNHEY and CDR2 SMNVEV (reference sequence). The CDR3 has 17 residues. Trimming cost V 5 bases and J 2 bases; bases outside gene matches: 13. In nucleotides, the CDR3 is TGTGCCAGCAGTCGTGGACAGGGTAGAGGGCTCAACTATGGCTACACCTTC. The encoded protein is CASSRGQGRGLNYGYTF.

DNA for the CDR3: TGCAGTGCTAGGTTTCTCGGGCTGCACGACTACGAGCAGTACTTC. This translates into CSARFLGLHDYEQYF. The V call is TRBV20-1, the J call TRBJ2-7; D gene uncertain. Germline CDR1 DFQATT, CDR2 SNEGSKA (reference sequence). Trimming removed 3 bases at V and 3 bases at J, with 18 bases between. This CDR3 spans 15 amino acids.

The table lists this clonotype with a few counts. The chain employs TRBV7-9 and TRBJ2-1; 7 bases agree with TRBD1. J lost 4 bases, V lost 0 bases, and 6 bases had no gene match. CDR1 and CDR2 from the germline V gene are SEHNR and FQNEAQ (reference sequence). The CDR3 has 16 residues. In nucleotides, the CDR3 is TGTGCCAGCAGCTTAGCGCCAGGGGGAGCTTACAATGAGCAGTTCTTC. This sequence encodes CASSLAPGGAYNEQFF.

This chain links TRBV7-2 with TRBJ1-1; a possible D gene is TRBD1 (5 bases). CDR1 is SGHTA, CDR2 FQGNSA, per germline. The CDR3 is 14 residues long. V lost 5 bases and J lost 5, with 15 bases in between. The CDR3 nucleotides read TGTGCCAGCAGCCCAACGACCGGGGGGACTGAAGCTTTCTTT. This encodes CASSPTTGGTEAFF.

This clonotype was counted a few times. The V gene is TRBV6-6, the J gene TRBJ1-5; no clear D. This CDR3 has 13 amino acids. From germline, CDR1 is MNHNY and CDR2 SVGAGI (reference sequence). Trimming left V 2 bases short and J 5 bases short, with 7 bases between. CDR3 nucleotides: TGTGCCAGCAGTTACCGCCGAGATCAGCCCCAGCATTTT. This sequence encodes CASSYRRDQPQHF.

The J gene is TRBJ2-3, the V gene TRBV20-1, with unresolved D. This CDR3 comprises 18 residues. CDR1 and CDR2 (germline): DFQATT, SNEGSKA (reference sequence). Trimming removed 1 base at V and 3 bases at J, with 23 bases between. The CDR3, as DNA: TGCAGTGCTAGAGGGTTCGCACGGGCCCCTGCGGAGACAGATACGCAGTATTTT. It specifies CSARGFARAPAETDTQYF.

This chain connects TRBV3-1 to TRBJ2-1, with D perhaps TRBD2 (7 bases). V was clipped by 4 bases and J by 7 bases, with 17 bases between them. The CDR3 is 15 residues long. Per the germline V gene, CDR1 is LGHDT and CDR2 is YNNKEL (reference sequence). The CDR3 coding sequence is TGTGCCAGCAGCCCCCGCGGGGGCTCGGGAAATGAGCAGTTCTTC. Translated: CASSPRGGSGNEQFF.

V usage is TRBV20-1 and J usage is TRBJ1-1; tentatively, D is TRBD1 (6 bases). Trimming stripped 6 bases from V and 7 bases from J, with 12 bases between. The CDR3 consists of 11 residues. Germline V gives CDR1 DFQATT, CDR2 SNEGSKA (reference sequence). The CDR3 here is CSARGLFEAFF. In DNA form, the CDR3 reads TGCAGTGCCAGGGGCCTGTTTGAAGCTTTCTTT.

In this sample, this clonotype turned up a few times. The chain joins TRBV9 to TRBJ1-1, with 7 nucleotides matching TRBD1. Germline assignment: CDR1 SGDLS and CDR2 YYNGEE. After removal of 2 bases from V and 3 bases from J, the junction contained 7 bases not matched to a gene. The CDR3 covers 15 residues. The CDR3 sequence is CASSVGSTGYTEAFF. In nucleotides, the CDR3 is TGTGCCAGCAGCGTTGGATCGACAGGGTACACTGAAGCTTTCTTT.

This clonotype was counted only a few times. The rearrangement joins TRBV7-3 to TRBJ2-7, with TRBD2 matching over 8 bases. From germline, CDR1 is SGHTA and CDR2 FQGTGA. The CDR3 extends over 16 amino acids. V lost 1 base to trimming and J lost 3 bases; unmatched junction nucleotides: 8. DNA of the CDR3: TGTGCCAGCAGCTTAATGGGTAGCGGGGAGTGCTACGAGCAGTACTTC. This encodes CASSLMGSGECYEQYF.

The chain uses TRBV7-9 and TRBJ2-7; D is perhaps TRBD2 (6 bases). Germline V lookup: CDR1 SEHNR, CDR2 FQNEAQ (reference sequence). This CDR3 spans 14 amino acids. V lost 5 bases, J lost 5 bases, and 16 bases lay in between. The DNA for the CDR3 is TGTGCCAGCAGCCGAGGCGGGACGCCCCACGAGCAGTACTTC. Protein sequence: CASSRGGTPHEQYF.

This chain connects TRBV5-1 to TRBJ1-2; a possible D gene is TRBD1 (6 bases). The V end lost 3 bases, the J end lost 2 bases, and 14 bases lay between the germline ends. The CDR3 length is 15 residues. Germline CDR1 SGHRS, CDR2 YFSETQ. The CDR3 here is CASSWGGGENYGYTF. The CDR3 nucleotides read TGCGCCAGCAGCTGGGGGGGCGGTGAGAACTATGGCTACACCTTC.

The gene calls are TRBV20-1 and TRBJ1-2, with 12 bases fitting TRBD1. Trimming at V came to 0 bases and at J to 6 bases, leaving 8 bases not matched to a gene. The CDR3 is 16 residues long. Germline loops: CDR1 DFQATT, CDR2 SNEGSKA (reference sequence). The CDR3 spells CSARDRDRGRMDGYTF. In DNA form, the CDR3 reads TGCAGTGCTAGAGATCGGGACAGGGGGCGGATGGATGGCTACACCTTC.

The chain combines TRBV5-5 with TRBJ1-2; perhaps TRBD1 as D (5 bases). Between the trimmed V and J ends, which lost 4 bases and 6 bases, there was a span of 25 bases. CDR3 length: 17 amino acids. CDR1 and CDR2 (germline): SGHKS, YYEKEE (reference sequence). The CDR3 DNA follows: TGTGCCAGCAGCCCCGGGACGGGGACCTCCTGGGGTAATGGCTACACCTTC. This gives the protein CASSPGTGTSWGNGYTF. The full variable domain, completed using reference TRBV5-5 and TRBJ1-2, is DAGVTQSPTHLIKTRGQQVTLRCSPISGHKSVSWYQQVLGQGPQFIFQYYEKEERGRGNFPDRFSARQFPNYSSELNVNALLLGDSALYLCASSPGTGTSWGNGYTFGSGTRLTVV.

Worth noting for this clonotype: A junction end diverges from the germline sequence, so it may reflect a read error. This chain links TRBV20-1 with TRBJ1-1; the match to TRBD1 covers 7 bases. The CDR3 runs to 14 residues. Germline V CDR1 and CDR2: DFQATT, SNEGSKA (reference sequence). The CDR3 DNA is TGCAGTGCTGGAGGGGGCGCAGGGAACACTGAGGCTTTCTTT. It codes for CSAGGGAGNTEAFF.

The chain recombines TRBV7-9 with TRBJ2-5; D may be TRBD2 (5 bases). CDR1 SEHNR and CDR2 FQNEAQ come from the germline V gene (reference sequence). Trimming pared 1 base from V and 6 bases from J, leaving 6 bases between. This CDR3 has 12 residues. CDR3 loop: CASSLGEKTQYF. CDR3 nucleotides: TGTGCCAGCAGCTTAGGGGAGAAGACCCAGTACTTC.

The gene calls are TRBV19 and TRBJ1-2; TRBD1 matches 7 bases. J gave up 7 bases and V 1 base, and 15 bases lay outside the gene matches. The CDR3 covers 17 residues. In germline, CDR1 is LNHDA, CDR2 SQIVND (reference sequence). The CDR3 loop is CASSIGSGTGVAAGYTF. The CDR3 nucleotides read TGTGCCAGTAGTATAGGGAGCGGCACAGGGGTAGCTGCTGGCTACACCTTC.

This clonotype was seen only a few times. The V and J genes are TRBV7-9 and TRBJ2-5, with D unresolved. The J call may be mistaken, given a closer DNA end match to TRBJ2-7. Germline loops: CDR1 SEHNR, CDR2 FQNEAQ (reference sequence). The CDR3 covers 16 residues. The CDR3 reads CASSSIITPQDYEQYF. The CDR3 region has the DNA TGTGCCAGCAGCTCCATTATAACCCCCCAGGACTACGAGCAGTACTTC.

This clonotype was picked up a small number of times. The chain couples TRBV27 to TRBJ1-5; 7 bases are a match to TRBD1. The CDR3 sequence is 14 residues long. V gave up 5 bases and J gave up 4 bases; unmatched junction bases: 5. The germline V gene has CDR1 MNHEY and CDR2 SMNVEV (reference sequence). The CDR3 DNA follows: TGTGCCAGCAGTCAGGGACAGCATAATCAGCCCCAGCATTTT. As protein: CASSQGQHNQPQHF.

This chain connects TRBV12-3 or TRBV12-4 to TRBJ2-5; 8 bases fit TRBD2. The CDR3 is 17 amino acids. The V gene end was trimmed by 2 bases and the J gene end by 5 bases; junction bases not matched to a gene: 13. CDR3 region: CASSLYNGGALTETQYF. CDR3 in DNA: TGTGCCAGCAGTTTATATAACGGGGGGGCTTTGACGGAGACCCAGTACTTC.

V gene TRBV12-5 combines with J gene TRBJ1-2; no reliable D call. V lost 2 bases and J lost 1, with 2 bases in between. This CDR3 spans 12 amino acids. The germline gives CDR1 LGHNT, CDR2 FRNRAP. The CDR3 region has the DNA TGTGCTAGTGGTTTGCTTAACTATGGCTACACCTTC. It translates to CASGLLNYGYTF. Together with reference TRBV12-5 and TRBJ1-2, the CDR3 gives the full variable domain: DARVTQTPRHKVTEMGQEVTMRCQPILGHNTVFWYRQTMMQGLELLAYFRNRAPLDDSGMPKDRFSAEMPDATLATLKIQPSEPRDSAVYFCASGLLNYGYTFGSGTRLTVV.

J is TRBJ2-6 and V is TRBV11-2; TRBD1 agrees at 12 bases. The CDR3 covers 18 residues. Germline CDR1 is SGHAT and CDR2 is FQNNGV. J gave up 4 bases and V 0 bases, and 4 bases lay outside the gene matches. The CDR3 reads CASSLEGQGAEGANVLTF. The CDR3 coding sequence is TGTGCCAGCAGCTTAGAGGGACAGGGGGCTGAAGGGGCCAACGTCCTGACTTTC.

In its sample, this clonotype was seen a few times. The rearrangement joins TRBV4-1 to TRBJ1-2, with D unresolved. V was pared by 0 bases and J by 7 bases, with 6 bases between. Germline loops: CDR1 MGHRA, CDR2 YSYEKL. The CDR3 is 12 residues long. Written as DNA, the CDR3 is TGCGCCAGCAGCCAAGATCGGTTTGGCTACACCTTC. The encoded protein is CASSQDRFGYTF.